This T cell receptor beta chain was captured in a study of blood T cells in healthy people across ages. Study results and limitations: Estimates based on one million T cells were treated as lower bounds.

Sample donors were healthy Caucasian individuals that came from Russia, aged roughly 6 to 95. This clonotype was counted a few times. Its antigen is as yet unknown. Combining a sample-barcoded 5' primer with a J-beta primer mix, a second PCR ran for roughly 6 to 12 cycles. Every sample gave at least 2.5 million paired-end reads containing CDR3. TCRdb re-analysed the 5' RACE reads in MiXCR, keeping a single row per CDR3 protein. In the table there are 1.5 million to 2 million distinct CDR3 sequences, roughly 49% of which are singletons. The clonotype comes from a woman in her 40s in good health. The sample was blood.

CDR3 DNA: TGTGCCAGCAGACCTACCGGTGGGGGGGTCCTAGGGATCTACGAGCAGTACTTC. Protein product: CASRPTGGGVLGIYEQYF. The chain is built from TRBV28 and TRBJ2-7; TRBD2 matches at 7 bases. With 6 bases clipped from V and 3 bases from J, the junction kept 20 bases outside the gene matches. CDR1 is MDHEN, CDR2 SYDVKM, per germline. The length of the CDR3 is 18 residues. The full variable domain, with the rest looked up from reference TRBV28 and TRBJ2-7, is DVKVTQSSRYLVKRTGEKVFLECVQDMDHENMFWYRQDPGLGLRLIYFSYDVKMKEKGDIPEGYSVSREKKERFSLILESASTNQTSMYLCASRPTGGGVLGIYEQYFGPGTRLTVT.